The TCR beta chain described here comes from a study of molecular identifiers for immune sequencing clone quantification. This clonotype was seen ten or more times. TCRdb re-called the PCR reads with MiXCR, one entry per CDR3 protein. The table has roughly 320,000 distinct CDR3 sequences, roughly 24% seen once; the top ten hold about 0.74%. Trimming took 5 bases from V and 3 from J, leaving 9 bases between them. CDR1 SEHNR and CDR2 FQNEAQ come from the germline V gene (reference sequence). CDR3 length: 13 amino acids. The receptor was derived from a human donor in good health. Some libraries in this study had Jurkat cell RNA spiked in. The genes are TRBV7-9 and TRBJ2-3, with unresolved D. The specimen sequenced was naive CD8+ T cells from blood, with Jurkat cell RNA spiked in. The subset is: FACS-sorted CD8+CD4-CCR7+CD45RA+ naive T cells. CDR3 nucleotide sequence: TGTGCCAGCAGCCATCCCGTGACAGATACGCAGTATTTT. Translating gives CASSHPVTDTQYF.